This T cell receptor beta chain was sequenced for a study of blood T cell repertoires in COVID-19. The overall study: The origin of the acute and convalescent COVID-19 samples was the United States, Italy and Spain. T cells, B-cell-depleted T cells, or PBMCs supplied cDNA or gDNA.

As processed by the authors: Amplification with reference gene primers provided the estimates of nucleated cell counts. TCRdb keeps only in-frame clones here, not all; method: immunoSEQ multiplex PCR. V, J and clone size are taken as reported in that table, and D and trimming were inferred from the DNA itself. The table includes fewer than 120,000 clones, over 60% detected once. The junction had 5 bases not matched to a gene; V was cut back by 6 bases and J by 4 bases. Germline-derived CDR1 and CDR2 are MRHNA and SNTAGT. This CDR3 has 14 residues. V is TRBV6-4 and J is TRBJ2-2; 7 bases fit TRBD1. Sequencing was done on a sample of peripheral blood. The source is an elderly woman with active or convalescent COVID-19. The CDR3 DNA follows: TGTGCCAGCAGACAGGGGCACGCCACCGGGGAGCTGTTTTTT. Amino acids: CASRQGHATGELFF.